This T cell receptor (beta chain) was documented in a study of T cells after yellow fever vaccination. MiXCR, run by TCRdb on the 5' RACE reads, gives a single entry per CDR3 protein. The sample records a few hundred thousand distinct CDR3 sequences, around 10% being singletons. The CDR3 loop spans 16 amino acids. Germline CDR1 reads GTSNPN; CDR2 reads SVGIG (reference sequence). The origin of this receptor is a man younger than 35 who received the YFV17D yellow fever vaccine. The genes are TRBV30 and TRBJ2-2; D is tentatively TRBD1 or TRBD2 (5 bases each). Sequencing used PBMCs, obtained on the day of the first yellow fever vaccination. This CDR3 is CAHDTPGRGNTGELFF. The CDR3 nucleotides are TGTGCACATGATACACCGGGACGGGGGAACACCGGGGAGCTGTTTTTT.